This entry features one T cell receptor beta chain sequence. What it binds is not known. Carried by the TCR beta cDNA libraries were unique molecular identifiers. Between about 0.85 and 10 million T cells gave rise to 450,000 to 650,000 cDNA molecules. TCRdb fed the PCR reads into MiXCR, producing one record per CDR3 protein. Of about half a million distinct CDR3 sequences listed, 34% are singletons. The record originates from a study of post-analysis software for immune sequencing data. The wider study: Patients had relapsing-remitting, secondary progressive or progressive-relapsing multiple sclerosis; some lacked subtype. Overall study findings and caveats: The study found TRBV5-6, TRBV5-1 and TRBV20-1 among several TRBV segments more frequent in patients than controls. Samples sharing a preparation batch grouped tightly together when assessed by F measure. Controls showed significantly higher normalized Chao1 diversity than did multiple sclerosis patients.

The length of the CDR3 is 14 residues. The ends were cut back, 6 bases at V and 3 bases at J, with 15 bases in the middle. Germline V gene data show CDR1 as MDHEN and CDR2 as SYDVKM. Sequenced material: blood. The receptor was derived from a girl aged 2-17 years with multiple sclerosis. The rearrangement links TRBV28 to TRBJ2-7; D perhaps matches TRBD2 (7 bases). CDR3 in DNA: TGTGCCAGCAGCCGAGGGGGGGACGGCTACGAGCAGTACTTC. Its protein product is CASSRGGDGYEQYF. Variable domain in full (rest from reference TRBV28 and TRBJ2-7): DVKVTQSSRYLVKRTGEKVFLECVQDMDHENMFWYRQDPGLGLRLIYFSYDVKMKEKGDIPEGYSVSREKKERFSLILESASTNQTSMYLCASSRGGDGYEQYFGPGTRLTVT.